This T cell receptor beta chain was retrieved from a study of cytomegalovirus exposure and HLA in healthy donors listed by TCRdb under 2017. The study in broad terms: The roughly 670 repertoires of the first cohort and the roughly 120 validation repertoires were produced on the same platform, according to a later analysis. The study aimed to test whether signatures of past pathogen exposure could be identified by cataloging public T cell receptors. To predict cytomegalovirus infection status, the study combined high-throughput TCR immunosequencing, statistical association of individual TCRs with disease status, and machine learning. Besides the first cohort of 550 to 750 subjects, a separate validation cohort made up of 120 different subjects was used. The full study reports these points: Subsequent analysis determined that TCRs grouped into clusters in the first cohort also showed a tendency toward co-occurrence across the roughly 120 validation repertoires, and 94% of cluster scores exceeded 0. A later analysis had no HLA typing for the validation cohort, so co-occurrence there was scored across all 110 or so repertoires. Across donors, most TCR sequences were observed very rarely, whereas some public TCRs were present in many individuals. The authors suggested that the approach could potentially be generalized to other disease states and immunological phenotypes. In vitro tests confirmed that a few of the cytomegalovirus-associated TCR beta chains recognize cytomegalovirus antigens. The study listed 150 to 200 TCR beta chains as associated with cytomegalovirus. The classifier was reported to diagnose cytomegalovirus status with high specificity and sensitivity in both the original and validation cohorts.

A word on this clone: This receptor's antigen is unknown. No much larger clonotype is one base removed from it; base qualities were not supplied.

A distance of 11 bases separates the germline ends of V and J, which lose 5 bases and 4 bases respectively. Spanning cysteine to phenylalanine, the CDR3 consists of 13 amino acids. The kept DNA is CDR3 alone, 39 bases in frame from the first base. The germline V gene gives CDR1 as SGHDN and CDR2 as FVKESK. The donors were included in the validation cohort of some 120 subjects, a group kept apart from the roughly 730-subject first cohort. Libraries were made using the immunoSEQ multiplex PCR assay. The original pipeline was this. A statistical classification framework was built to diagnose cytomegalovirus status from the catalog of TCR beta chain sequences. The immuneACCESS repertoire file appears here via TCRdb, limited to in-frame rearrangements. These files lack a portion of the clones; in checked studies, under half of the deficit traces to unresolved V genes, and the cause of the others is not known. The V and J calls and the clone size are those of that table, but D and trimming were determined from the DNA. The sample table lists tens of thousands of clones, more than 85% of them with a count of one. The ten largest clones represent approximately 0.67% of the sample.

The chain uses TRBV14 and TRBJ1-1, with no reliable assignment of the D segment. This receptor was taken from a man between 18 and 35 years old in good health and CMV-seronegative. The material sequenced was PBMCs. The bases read TGTGCCAGCAGCTTCGGGTCGAGCACTGAAGCTTTCTTT. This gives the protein CASSFGSSTEAFF.